The T cell receptor (beta chain) described here comes from a study of CD8+ T cells in alopecia areata. Treatment denoted: oral pan-JAK inhibitor, 5-10 mg twice daily. Study results and limitations: Among the 100 top clones, expanded CD8+ clones, like scalp clonality, were significantly decreased by tofacitinib.

Reverse transcription of extracted RNA yielded cDNA, which provided the sequencing template. TCRdb's copy holds only in-frame clones and misses some; the assay was immunoSEQ multiplex PCR. The profile shows about 190,000 clones, 60% to 70% of them singletons. Regarding this clone: Its antigen is undetermined.

V was pared by 0 bases and J by 4 bases, with 1 base of the junction left unmatched. The CDR3 is 14 residues long. Germline loops: CDR1 SGDLS, CDR2 YYNGEE. This TCR derives from a human donor with alopecia areata. The rearrangement links TRBV9 to TRBJ1-2; 9 bases agree with TRBD1. Here the sequenced sample was CD4+ T cells sorted from blood, taken at week 4, from a patient treated with tofacitinib. CDR3 nucleotide sequence: TGTGCCAGCAGCGTAGGACAGGGGGGCTATGGCTACACCTTC. This encodes CASSVGQGGYGYTF.